The rows below give T cell receptor beta chains drawn from one sample of a study of shared clonotypes between healthy human individuals. Here immunoSEQ multiplex PCR was the method, and the copy in TCRdb shows in-frame clones only, minus some. The sample includes around 2,100,000 clones, approximately 94% seen only once; the top ten take roughly 1.2%. The sample comprised naive CD8+ T cells sorted from blood. These TCRs come from a young man in good health. The CDR3 runs from the conserved cysteine through the conserved F or W. D genes are given only for firm matches. Size is stated for part of the rows, as once, few or many counts, or as a class when the clone is expanded.

v_gene: TRBV5-1
len: 16
abundance: .
j_gene: TRBJ2-5
d_gene: .
CDR3nt: TGCGCCAGCAGCTTGGAGGCCCAGGGGACTCAAGAGACCCAGTACTTC
CDR3aa: CASSLEAQGTQETQYF

v_gene: TRBV11-2
len: 20
abundance: .
j_gene: TRBJ2-3
d_gene: TRBD2
CDR3nt: TGTGCCAGCAGCTTAGATGCTAGCGGGAGAATCAGGGTTAGCACAGATACGCAGTATTTT
CDR3aa: CASSLDASGRIRVSTDTQYF

v_gene: TRBV6-5
len: 13
abundance: .
j_gene: TRBJ2-7
d_gene: .
CDR3nt: TGTGCCAGCAGTTTGGGACAACTCTACGAGCAGTACTTC
CDR3aa: CASSLGQLYEQYF

v_gene: TRBV29-1
len: 13
abundance: once
j_gene: TRBJ2-7
d_gene: TRBD1
CDR3nt: TGCAGCGCCTCAGGGGGCGCAGTCTACGAGCAGTACTTC
CDR3aa: CSASGGAVYEQYF

v_gene: TRBV10-2
len: 14
abundance: .
j_gene: TRBJ1-2
d_gene: .
CDR3nt: TGCGCCAGCAGTGAGTCGGGCAGCTCCTATGGCTACACCTTC
CDR3aa: CASSESGSSYGYTF

v_gene: TRBV7-9
len: 15
abundance: .
j_gene: TRBJ2-1
d_gene: .
CDR3nt: TGTGCCAGCAGCCTCGGGGGACTCCGGGACAATGAGCAGTTCTTC
CDR3aa: CASSLGGLRDNEQFF

v_gene: TRBV6-1
len: 16
abundance: .
j_gene: TRBJ2-7
d_gene: TRBD1
CDR3nt: TGTGCCAGCAGTGAACTAATGACAGGGCGAATCTACGAGCAGTACTTC
CDR3aa: CASSELMTGRIYEQYF

v_gene: TRBV27
len: 16
abundance: .
j_gene: TRBJ2-1
d_gene: TRBD2
CDR3nt: TGTGCCAGCAGTTTATCATCGGGGGGGGTCTACAATGAGCAGTTCTTC
CDR3aa: CASSLSSGGVYNEQFF

v_gene: TRBV6-5
len: 14
abundance: .
j_gene: TRBJ2-3
d_gene: .
CDR3nt: TGTGCCAGCAGTTACCTCCGGGGAACAGATACGCAGTATTTT
CDR3aa: CASSYLRGTDTQYF

v_gene: TRBV13
len: 14
abundance: .
j_gene: TRBJ1-5
d_gene: .
CDR3nt: TGTGCCAGCAGCTTAGGCGTCAACAATCAGCCCCAGCATTTT
CDR3aa: CASSLGVNNQPQHF

v_gene: TRBV7-8
len: 18
abundance: .
j_gene: TRBJ2-1
d_gene: TRBD2
CDR3nt: TGTGCCAGCAGCTTAAGACTAGCGGGAGAGGGTTGGGACAATGAGCAGTTCTTC
CDR3aa: CASSLRLAGEGWDNEQFF

v_gene: TRBV6-5
len: 14
abundance: .
j_gene: TRBJ2-7
d_gene: TRBD1
CDR3nt: TGTGCCAGCAGCCCTACAGGGGTCAACTACGAGCAGTACTTC
CDR3aa: CASSPTGVNYEQYF

v_gene: TRBV6-1
len: 15
abundance: .
j_gene: TRBJ2-1
d_gene: .
CDR3nt: TGTGCCAGCAACCCAGACTTGAGCTCCTACAATGAGCAGTTCTTC
CDR3aa: CASNPDLSSYNEQFF

v_gene: TRBV2
len: 11
abundance: .
j_gene: TRBJ2-3
d_gene: .
CDR3nt: TGTGCCAGCAATCCCACAGATACGCAGTATTTT
CDR3aa: CASNPTDTQYF

v_gene: TRBV6-1
len: 15
abundance: .
j_gene: TRBJ2-2
d_gene: .
CDR3nt: TGTGCCAGCAGTGAAGGGCCCCGACAGACCGGGGAGCTGTTTTTT
CDR3aa: CASSEGPRQTGELFF

v_gene: TRBV5-1
len: 13
abundance: once
j_gene: TRBJ2-7
d_gene: .
CDR3nt: TGCGCCAGCAGCGCGGGACAGACCTACGAGCAGTACTTC
CDR3aa: CASSAGQTYEQYF

v_gene: TRBV30
len: 12
abundance: .
j_gene: TRBJ2-1
d_gene: .
CDR3nt: TGTGCCTGGGGATCACAGGGAAATGAGCAGTTCTTC
CDR3aa: CAWGSQGNEQFF

v_gene: TRBV10-3
len: 14
abundance: once
j_gene: TRBJ2-7
d_gene: TRBD1
CDR3nt: TGTGCCATCAGTGAGGCAGGGGGTTGGTACGAGCAGTACTTC
CDR3aa: CAISEAGGWYEQYF

v_gene: TRBV7-2
len: 15
abundance: .
j_gene: TRBJ2-7
d_gene: .
CDR3nt: TGTGCCAGCAGCCCTAACCTGGACTCTGCCTACGAGCAGTACTTC
CDR3aa: CASSPNLDSAYEQYF

v_gene: TRBV13
len: 14
abundance: .
j_gene: TRBJ1-1
d_gene: TRBD1
CDR3nt: TGTGCCAGCAGCTTCGGGACAGCGAACACTGAAGCTTTCTTT
CDR3aa: CASSFGTANTEAFF

v_gene: TRBV5-1
len: 13
abundance: .
j_gene: TRBJ2-7
d_gene: .
CDR3nt: TGCGCCAGCAGCTCCGGGCCCTACTACGAGCAGTACTTC
CDR3aa: CASSSGPYYEQYF

v_gene: TRBV7-8
len: 17
abundance: .
j_gene: TRBJ2-7
d_gene: .
CDR3nt: TGTGCCAGCAGCTCTGTATTGAGGGAATTCCACGACTACGAGCAGTACTTC
CDR3aa: CASSSVLREFHDYEQYF

v_gene: TRBV11-3
len: 14
abundance: .
j_gene: TRBJ1-1
d_gene: .
CDR3nt: TGTGCCAGCAGCTTATCCGGGATAAACACTGAAGCTTTCTTT
CDR3aa: CASSLSGINTEAFF

v_gene: TRBV6-5
len: 14
abundance: .
j_gene: TRBJ1-2
d_gene: TRBD1
CDR3nt: TGTGCCAGCAGCTACGGTACCGGGACAGGGGACTACACCTTC
CDR3aa: CASSYGTGTGDYTF

v_gene: TRBV13
len: 16
abundance: .
j_gene: TRBJ2-7
d_gene: TRBD1
CDR3nt: TGTGCCAGCAGCGCAACCGGGACAGGGAAACCCTACGAGCAGTACTTC
CDR3aa: CASSATGTGKPYEQYF

v_gene: TRBV2
len: 14
abundance: .
j_gene: TRBJ2-7
d_gene: .
CDR3nt: TGTGCCGCAGGGTGGGCTAGCGACACCTACGAGCAGTACTTC
CDR3aa: CAAGWASDTYEQYF

v_gene: TRBV10-3
len: 13
abundance: .
j_gene: TRBJ2-7
d_gene: .
CDR3nt: TGTGCCATCAGTGAGTCGGACCAGTACGAGCAGTACTTC
CDR3aa: CAISESDQYEQYF

v_gene: TRBV6-5
len: 14
abundance: .
j_gene: TRBJ1-2
d_gene: .
CDR3nt: TGTGCCAGCAGGGATCCGTCTGCTAACTATGGCTACACCTTC
CDR3aa: CASRDPSANYGYTF

v_gene: TRBV5-4
len: 17
abundance: .
j_gene: TRBJ2-1
d_gene: TRBD2
CDR3nt: TGTGCCAGCAGCTTGTTGCCCCTAGCGGAGAGCTACAATGAGCAGTTCTTC
CDR3aa: CASSLLPLAESYNEQFF

v_gene: TRBV28
len: 14
abundance: .
j_gene: TRBJ2-1
d_gene: .
CDR3nt: TGTGCCAGCAGTTTGGGCCAGCTCTACAATGAGCAGTTCTTC
CDR3aa: CASSLGQLYNEQFF

v_gene: TRBV7-9
len: 12
abundance: .
j_gene: TRBJ2-3
d_gene: .
CDR3nt: TGTGCCAGCAGCTTTGGGCCAGATACGCAGTATTTT
CDR3aa: CASSFGPDTQYF

v_gene: TRBV13
len: 18
abundance: .
j_gene: TRBJ2-3
d_gene: TRBD2
CDR3nt: TGTGCCAGCAGCTTCCTAGCGGGAGGGCCGCAACACAGGGATACGCAGTATTTT
CDR3aa: CASSFLAGGPQHRDTQYF

v_gene: TRBV6-1
len: 16
abundance: .
j_gene: TRBJ2-5
d_gene: TRBD2
CDR3nt: TGTGCCAGCAGTGACGGACTAGCGGGGCGACAAGAGACCCAGTACTTC
CDR3aa: CASSDGLAGRQETQYF

v_gene: TRBV27
len: 13
abundance: .
j_gene: TRBJ2-1
d_gene: .
CDR3nt: TGTGCCAGCAGTTTAACAGGGTTCCATGAGCAGTTCTTC
CDR3aa: CASSLTGFHEQFF

v_gene: TRBV11-2
len: 16
abundance: .
j_gene: TRBJ1-6
d_gene: .
CDR3nt: TGTGCCAGCAGCTTAGGAACTTTGGACTATAATTCACCCCTCCACTTT
CDR3aa: CASSLGTLDYNSPLHF

v_gene: TRBV29-1
len: 12
abundance: .
j_gene: TRBJ2-2
d_gene: .
CDR3nt: TGCAGCGTTCATGGGGGCACCGGGGAGCTGTTTTTT
CDR3aa: CSVHGGTGELFF